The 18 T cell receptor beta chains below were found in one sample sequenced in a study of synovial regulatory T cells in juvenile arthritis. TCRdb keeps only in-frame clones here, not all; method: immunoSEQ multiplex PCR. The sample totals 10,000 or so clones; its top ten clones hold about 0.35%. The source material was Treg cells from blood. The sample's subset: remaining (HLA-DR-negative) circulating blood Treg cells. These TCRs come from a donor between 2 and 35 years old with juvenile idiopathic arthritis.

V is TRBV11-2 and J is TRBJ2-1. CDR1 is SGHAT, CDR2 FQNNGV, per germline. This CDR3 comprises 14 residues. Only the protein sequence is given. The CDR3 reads CASSSQTGRGEQFF.

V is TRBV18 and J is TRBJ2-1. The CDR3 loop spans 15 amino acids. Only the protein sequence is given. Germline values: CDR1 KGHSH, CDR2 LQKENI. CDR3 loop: CASSPLPGAYNEQFF.

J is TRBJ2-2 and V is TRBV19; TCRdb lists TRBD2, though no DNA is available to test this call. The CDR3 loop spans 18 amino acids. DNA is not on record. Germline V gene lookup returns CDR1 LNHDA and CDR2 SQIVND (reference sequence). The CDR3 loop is CASSIVGGLAGVGGELFF.

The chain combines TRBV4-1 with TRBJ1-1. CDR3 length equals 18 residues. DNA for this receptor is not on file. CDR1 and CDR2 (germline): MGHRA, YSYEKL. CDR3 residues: CASSQDRTPSPSGTEAFF.

The chain's CDR3 is CASSTQTGQTWDQPQHF. The rearrangement joins TRBV19 to TRBJ1-5; the D gene TCRdb calls, TRBD1, cannot be checked with no DNA. This CDR3 region has 17 residues. No DNA sequence was recorded. The germline gives CDR1 LNHDA, CDR2 SQIVND (reference sequence).

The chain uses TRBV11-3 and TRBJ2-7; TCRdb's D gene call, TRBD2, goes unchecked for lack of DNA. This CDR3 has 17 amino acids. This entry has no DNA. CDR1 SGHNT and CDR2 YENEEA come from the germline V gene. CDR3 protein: CASSLEGWTSGNYEQYF. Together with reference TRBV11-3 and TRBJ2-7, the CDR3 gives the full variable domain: EAGVVQSPRYKIIEKKQPVAFWCNPISGHNTLYWYLQNLGQGPELLIRYENEEAVDDSQLPKDRFSAERLKGVDSTLKIQPAELGDSAVYLCASSLEGWTSGNYEQYFGPGTRLTVT.

CDR3 loop: CASRERPGNTGELFF. The gene calls are TRBV19 and TRBJ2-2; checking the TCRdb D call of TRBD1 is not possible without DNA. This CDR3 is built from 15 residues. Only the protein sequence is given. Per the germline V gene, CDR1 is LNHDA and CDR2 is SQIVND (reference sequence).

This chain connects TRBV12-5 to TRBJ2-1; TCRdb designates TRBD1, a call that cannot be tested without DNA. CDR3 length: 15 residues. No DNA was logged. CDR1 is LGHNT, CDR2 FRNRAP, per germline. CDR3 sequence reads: CASGSGQSSYNEQFF.

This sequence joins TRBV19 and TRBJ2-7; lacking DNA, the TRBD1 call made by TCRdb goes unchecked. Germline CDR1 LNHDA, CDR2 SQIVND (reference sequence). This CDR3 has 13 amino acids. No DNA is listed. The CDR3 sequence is CASRGQGNYEQYF. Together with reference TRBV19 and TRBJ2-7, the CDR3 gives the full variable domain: DGGITQSPKYLFRKEGQNVTLSCEQNLNHDAMYWYRQDPGQGLRLIYYSQIVNDFQKGDIAEGYSVSREKKESFPLTVTSAQKNPTAFYLCASRGQGNYEQYFGPGTRLTVT.

The CDR3 here is CASSPVWASGTRTYEQYF. V gene TRBV18 combines with J gene TRBJ2-7; TCRdb returns TRBD2, unconfirmable since there is no DNA. From germline, CDR1 is KGHSH and CDR2 LQKENI. The CDR3 covers 18 residues. The entry carries no DNA sequence.

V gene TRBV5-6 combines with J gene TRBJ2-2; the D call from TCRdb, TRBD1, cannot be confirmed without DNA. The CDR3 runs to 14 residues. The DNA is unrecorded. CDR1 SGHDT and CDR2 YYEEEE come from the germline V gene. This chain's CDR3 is CASSLYRGTGELFF.

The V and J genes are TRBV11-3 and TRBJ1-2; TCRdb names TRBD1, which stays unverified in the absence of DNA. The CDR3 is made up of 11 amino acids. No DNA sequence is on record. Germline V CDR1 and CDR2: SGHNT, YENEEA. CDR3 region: CASSSPGGYTF. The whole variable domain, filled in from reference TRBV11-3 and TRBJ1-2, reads EAGVVQSPRYKIIEKKQPVAFWCNPISGHNTLYWYLQNLGQGPELLIRYENEEAVDDSQLPKDRFSAERLKGVDSTLKIQPAELGDSAVYLCASSSPGGYTFGSGTRLTVV.

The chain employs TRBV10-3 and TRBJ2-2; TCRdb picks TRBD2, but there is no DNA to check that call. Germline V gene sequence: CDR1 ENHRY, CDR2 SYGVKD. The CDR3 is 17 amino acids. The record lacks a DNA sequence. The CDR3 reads CAISVSGAGGNTGELFF.

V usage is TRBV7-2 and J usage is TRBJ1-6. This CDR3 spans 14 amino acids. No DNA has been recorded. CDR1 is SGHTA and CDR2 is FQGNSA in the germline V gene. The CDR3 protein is CASSLPTRNSPLHF.

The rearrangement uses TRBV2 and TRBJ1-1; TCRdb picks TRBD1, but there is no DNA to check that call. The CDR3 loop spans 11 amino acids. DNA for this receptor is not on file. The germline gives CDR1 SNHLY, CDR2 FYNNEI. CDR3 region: CASSGDSEAFF.

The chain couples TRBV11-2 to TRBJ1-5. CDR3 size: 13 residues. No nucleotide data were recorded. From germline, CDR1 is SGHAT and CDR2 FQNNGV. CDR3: CASSFSSNQPQHF.

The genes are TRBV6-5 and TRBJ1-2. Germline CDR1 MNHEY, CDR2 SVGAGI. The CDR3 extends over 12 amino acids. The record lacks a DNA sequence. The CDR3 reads CASIDTSYGYTF.

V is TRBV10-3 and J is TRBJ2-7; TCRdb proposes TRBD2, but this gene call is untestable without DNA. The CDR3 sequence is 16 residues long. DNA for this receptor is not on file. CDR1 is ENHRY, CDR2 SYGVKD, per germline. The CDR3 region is CAISFSPSGSPYEQYF.